Listed here is a single TCR beta chain. This record belongs to a study of OX40 agonist ivuxolimab in advanced cancers. The overall study: The group had a mean age of around 60 years, ranged from 23 to 79, and was 80% to 90% male. Prior checkpoint blockade (anti-PD-1, anti-PD-L1 or anti-CTLA-4) was permitted; less than 45% had it. Among those treated, three patients had partial responses, one with hepatocellular carcinoma and two with cutaneous melanoma.

Germline-derived CDR1 and CDR2 are SGHAT and FQNNGV. The length of the CDR3 is 12 residues. V was shortened by 1 base and J by 5 bases, with 5 bases between the two germline ends. Sequencing used immunoSEQ multiplex PCR; TCRdb keeps in-frame clones, though not all of them. The data contain some 60,000 clones, 85% of them seen just once; the ten biggest clones take up 4%. The material was CD4+ or CD8+ T cells sorted from blood, obtained in a trial of the OX40 agonist ivuxolimab. This chain joins TRBV11-2 and TRBJ2-5; D remains ambiguous. The receptor comes from an adult with an advanced solid tumor such as melanoma, head and neck, liver or kidney cancer. This CDR3 reads CASSLGSETQYF. The CDR3 region has the DNA TGTGCCAGCAGCTTAGGCAGCGAGACCCAGTACTTC.